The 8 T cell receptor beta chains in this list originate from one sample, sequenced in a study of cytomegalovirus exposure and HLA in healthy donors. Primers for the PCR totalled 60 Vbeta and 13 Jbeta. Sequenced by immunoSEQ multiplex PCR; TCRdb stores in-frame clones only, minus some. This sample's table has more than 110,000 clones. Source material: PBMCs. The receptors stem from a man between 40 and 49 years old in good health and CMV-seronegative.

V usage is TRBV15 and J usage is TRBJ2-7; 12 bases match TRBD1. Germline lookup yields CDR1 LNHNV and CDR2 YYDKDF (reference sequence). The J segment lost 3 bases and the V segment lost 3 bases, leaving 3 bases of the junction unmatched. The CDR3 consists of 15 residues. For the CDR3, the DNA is TGTGCCACCAGCAGGGGGACAGGGGGCCTCTACGAGCAGTACTTC. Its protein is CATSRGTGGLYEQYF.

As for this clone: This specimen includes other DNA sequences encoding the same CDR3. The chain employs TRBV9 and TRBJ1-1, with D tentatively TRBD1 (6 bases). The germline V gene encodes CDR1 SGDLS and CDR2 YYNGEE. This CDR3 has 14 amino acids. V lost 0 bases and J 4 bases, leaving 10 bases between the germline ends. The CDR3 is CASSVGQGSTEAFF. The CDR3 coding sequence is TGTGCCAGCAGCGTAGGGCAGGGGTCCACTGAAGCTTTCTTT.

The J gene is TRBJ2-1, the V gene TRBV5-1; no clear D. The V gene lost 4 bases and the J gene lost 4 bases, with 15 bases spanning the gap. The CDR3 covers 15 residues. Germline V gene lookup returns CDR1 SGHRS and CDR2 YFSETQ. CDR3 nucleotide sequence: TGCGCCAGCAGCGATATGTCAGGTGCATACAATGAGCAGTTCTTC. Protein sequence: CASSDMSGAYNEQFF.

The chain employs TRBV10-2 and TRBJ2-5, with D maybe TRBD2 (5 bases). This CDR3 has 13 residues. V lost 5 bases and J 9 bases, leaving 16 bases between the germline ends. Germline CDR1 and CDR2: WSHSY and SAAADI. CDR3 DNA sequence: TGCGCCAGCAGTCCCGAAGGCTGGGAGCCCCAGTACTTC. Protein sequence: CASSPEGWEPQYF.

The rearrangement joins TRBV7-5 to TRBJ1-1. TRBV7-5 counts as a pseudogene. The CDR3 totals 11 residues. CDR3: CVRSFGGDAFF. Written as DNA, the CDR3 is TGTGTCAGAAGCTTCGGAGGGGACGCTTTCTTT.

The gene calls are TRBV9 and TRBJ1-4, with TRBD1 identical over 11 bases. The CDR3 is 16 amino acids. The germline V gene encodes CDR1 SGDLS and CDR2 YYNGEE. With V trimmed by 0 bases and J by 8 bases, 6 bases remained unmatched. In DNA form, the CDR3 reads TGTGCCAGCAGCGTAGCTTCGGGACAGGGGGACGAAAAACTGTTTTTT. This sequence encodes CASSVASGQGDEKLFF.

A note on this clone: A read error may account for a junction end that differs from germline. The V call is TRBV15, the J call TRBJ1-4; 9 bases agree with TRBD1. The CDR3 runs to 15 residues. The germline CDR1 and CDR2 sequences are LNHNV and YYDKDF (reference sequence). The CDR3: CATSNGGQGNGKLFF. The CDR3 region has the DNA TGTGCCACCAGCAATGGCGGACAGGGGAATGGAAAACTGTTTTTT.

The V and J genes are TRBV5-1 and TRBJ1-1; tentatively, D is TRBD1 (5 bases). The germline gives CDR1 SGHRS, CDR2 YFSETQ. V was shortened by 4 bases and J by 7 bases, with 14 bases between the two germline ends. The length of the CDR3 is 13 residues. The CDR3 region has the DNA TGCGCCAGCAGCGCGACAGCTATGAGTGAAGCTTTCTTT. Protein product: CASSATAMSEAFF.